The 5 T cell receptor beta chains in this list originate from one sample, sequenced in a study of beta chain features in type 1 diabetes. Study-wide findings and caveats: People with Type 1 diabetes carried modestly yet significantly shorter TCRB CDR3s in all four CD4+ subsets.

What these receptors recognize is not known. Reverse transcribing all isolated RNA meant expressed TCRB transcripts were sequenced. Measured with immunoSEQ multiplex PCR; TCRdb has only the in-frame clones, and not every one. Here the sample spans around 150,000 clones, around 63% being singletons. The sample consisted of naive CD4+ T cells from blood. The origin of the receptors is a man younger than 45 with type 1 diabetes.

This clone was observed a handful of times. The chain's CDR3 is CSVGDNTGELFF. The CDR3 DNA reads as TGCAGCGTTGGGGACAACACCGGGGAGCTGTTTTTT. V and J are TRBV29-1 and TRBJ2-2; D is perhaps TRBD1 or TRBD2 (5 bases each). Germline values: CDR1 SQVTM, CDR2 ANQGSEA. The CDR3 spans 12 residues. Trimming pared 4 bases from V and 2 bases from J, leaving 5 bases between.

The CDR3 nucleotides are TGTGCCAGCAGAGGCGATGGGGTCTACGAGCAGTACTTC. Encoded protein: CASRGDGVYEQYF. This sequence joins TRBV2 and TRBJ2-7, with D hard to call. V was shortened by 6 bases and J by 3 bases, with 12 bases between the two germline ends. The CDR3 sequence is 13 residues long. CDR1 SNHLY and CDR2 FYNNEI come from the germline V gene.

The rearrangement joins TRBV15 to TRBJ2-7; 9 positions agree with TRBD1. This CDR3 has 15 residues. The ends lost 0 bases at V and 2 bases at J; junction bases unmatched: 2. Germline lookup yields CDR1 LNHNV and CDR2 YYDKDF (reference sequence). The CDR3 sequence is CATSRERDRAYEQYF. CDR3 sequence (DNA): TGTGCCACCAGCAGAGAACGGGACAGGGCCTACGAGCAGTACTTC.

This clone was counted between two and nine times. The chain links TRBV14 to TRBJ2-7, with 9 nucleotides matching TRBD1. Germline-derived CDR1 and CDR2 are SGHDN and FVKESK. V dropped 1 base and J dropped 4; count of bases not matched to a gene: 8. The CDR3 consists of 16 residues. The CDR3 DNA reads as TGTGCCAGCAGCCAAGGGACAGGGGCCGTCCTGTACGAGCAGTACTTC. Amino acids: CASSQGTGAVLYEQYF.

This clone was observed a handful of times. CDR3 loop: CASSRGPYEQYF. CDR3 nucleotide sequence: TGTGCCAGCAGCCGGGGGCCCTACGAGCAGTACTTC. The chain joins TRBV7-9 to TRBJ2-7; the D call may be TRBD1 or TRBD2 (6 bases each). The CDR3 consists of 12 residues. V dropped 5 bases and J dropped 2 bases, with 7 bases sitting between them. Per the germline V gene, CDR1 is SEHNR and CDR2 is FQNEAQ (reference sequence).